This TCR beta chain came from a study of cytomegalovirus exposure and HLA in healthy donors. Study results and caveats: Later findings reportedly placed an Asian-associated ancestry cluster below the approximately 670-donor mean for N-insertions. What was likely a sequencing artifact was a cluster of highly shared sequence variants. The records held CMV serostatus as the only immune exposure information.

The CDR3 spans 14 residues. The germline V gene has CDR1 MNHEY and CDR2 SMNVEV (reference sequence). The V gene end was trimmed by 6 bases and the J gene end by 3 bases; junction bases not matched to a gene: 6. With respect to this clone: The antigen is not known.

The PCR contained 60 Vbeta and 13 Jbeta primers. Sequenced by immunoSEQ multiplex PCR; TCRdb stores in-frame clones only, minus some. The table includes under 85,000 clones, just under 70% detected once. This TCR came from a woman aged 25 to 39 in good health and CMV-seronegative. The sequenced sample was PBMCs. The chain joins TRBV27 to TRBJ1-1; 8 positions agree with TRBD1. Here the CDR3 reads CASRPLTGDTEAFF. In DNA, the CDR3 is TGTGCCAGCAGACCTCTGACAGGGGACACTGAAGCTTTCTTT.